This T cell receptor (beta chain) was obtained from a study of cytomegalovirus exposure and HLA in healthy donors (dated by TCRdb to the late 2010s). Some background on the complete study: An earlier analysis of around 600 of the donors reported approximately 300 Gb of sequence data and 100 million to 130 million unique TCR beta sequences from about 179 million T cells. High-throughput TCR immunosequencing, statistical association of individual TCRs with disease status, and machine learning were combined to predict cytomegalovirus infection status. The study profiled the T cell repertoires of hundreds of subjects by immunosequencing and related them to cytomegalovirus serostatus. In an earlier analysis of 587 of the donors, high-throughput TCR beta sequencing was used to judge whether each TCR beta V gene segment behaved as functional or pseudogenic. HLA typing included class I and class II loci at four-digit resolution. The later analysis used no new phenotypic data to find candidate immune exposures, relying instead on TCR beta sequences and their occurrence across donors. In addition to the first cohort of 666 subjects, a separate validation cohort of 130 or so different subjects was used. Genome-wide SNP genotypes for about three fifths of the roughly 670 donors were used in a later genetic analysis, which treated that subset as a discovery cohort. Every repertoire in the discovery cohort had been generated on one and the same sequencing platform. Roughly 5 DR-DQ haplotypes were treated as single units for association and clustering because of strong linkage in the cohort. The genetic ancestry cluster associated with self-reported Caucasian donors included around four fifths of the roughly 390 genotyped donors. Among a few hundred genotyped donors of the cohort, an average of around 240,000 unique TCR beta nucleotide sequences were sequenced per donor, roughly 20% of them non-productive. In a later analysis, previously published TCR beta repertoires from 550 to 700 donors were re-analyzed and high-resolution HLA genotyping was added so that TCR occurrence patterns could be studied. The number of donors typed differed by locus, with roughly 629-640 for A, B, C, DRB1 and DQB1, around 500 for DQA1, 600 to 610 for DPA1, and 400 to 490 for DPB1. Approximately 300 gigabases of sequencing data and 91 million or so unique TCR sequences made up an early release that covered about 640 HLA-typed donors. The study aimed to test whether signatures of past pathogen exposure could be identified by cataloging public T cell receptors. Donor age, sex, ethnicity and CMV serostatus were compiled together with the repertoire data. Results the study describes overall, beyond this receptor: In a later genetic analysis, a missense DCLRE1C variant was associated with V-gene and J-gene trimming of TCR beta chains, and the association was replicated in an independent cohort. A further reported finding was that TCR beta sequences accurately predicted the HLA-A and HLA-B alleles for most subjects in the first cohort. A later genetic analysis reported fewer N-insertions in productive TCRs among donors in an Asian-associated ancestry cluster than the roughly 640-donor mean. Compared with equally common non-associated chains, HLA-associated TCR beta chains in a later analysis were more clonally expanded and had lower generation probabilities. A later analysis reported that several top co-occurrence clusters appeared linked to parvovirus B19, influenza, CMV and Epstein-Barr virus. Roughly uniform sequencing depth across donors was assumed in presence/absence analyses, although this assumption may not hold. Assigning TCR associations to individual alleles was difficult when HLA alleles, especially DR and DQ, strongly co-occurred. The sequencing pipeline was judged likely to have produced a cluster of highly shared sequence variants as a technical artifact. A later analysis found that TCR association rates varied across HLA loci, with DRB1 alleles showing the most associated TCRs and HLA-C alleles the fewest. Over 15 rarely observed V segments, including chromosome 9 orphons, were excluded from the earlier analysis of several hundred of the donors because counts were too low. Some IMGT-functional V segments, including TRBV6-2 and TRBV6-3, could not be distinguished by the 87-base-pair reads and were therefore excluded. In a later analysis, some 18,000 TCR beta sequences were associated with specific HLA alleles at a false discovery rate of 0.05. This cohort had only TCR beta chains sequenced, and the lack of alpha or paired-chain data limited which features could be detected. In vitro tests confirmed that a few of the cytomegalovirus-associated TCR beta chains recognize cytomegalovirus antigens. In both the original and validation cohorts, the classifier was reported to diagnose cytomegalovirus status with high specificity and sensitivity. Because HLA typing was missing for some donors at each locus, association tests included only the typed subset. Correlated functional status among segregating V segments might be attributable to linkage disequilibrium, but an unknown experimental factor could not be ruled out. According to the authors, the approach could potentially be generalized to other disease states and immunological phenotypes. In the study, some 160 TCR beta chains were listed as associated with cytomegalovirus. In a later analysis, most CMV-associated TCR beta chains were found to appear HLA-restricted, with HLA associations seemingly driven largely by CMV exposure. Most TCR sequences were observed very rarely across donors, whereas some public TCRs were present in many individuals. The only immune exposure information available for the cohort was CMV serostatus. Broadly in line with IMGT annotations, most TCR beta V segments showed up in productive rearrangements about 90% or about 30% of the time in an earlier analysis of several hundred of the donors.

Library creation used the immunoSEQ multiplex PCR assay. The multiplex PCR relied on a mix of 60 forward primers for TCR Vbeta segments and 13 reverse primers for TCR Jbeta segments. Amplification of the CDR3 region of rearranged TCR beta genes was performed with a multiplex PCR assay on genomic DNA. Amplified TCR beta libraries were sequenced as 87-base-pair reads on the Illumina HiSeq System. Processing in the source paper ran as follows. Across the 600 to 700 repertoires, a later analysis counted about 81 million unique TCR beta chains, roughly 11 million of which were shared by at least two donors. Raw reads were error-corrected and collapsed into unique sequences with a nearest-neighbor algorithm that merged closely related sequences to remove PCR and sequencing errors. CDR3 sequences were aligned to IMGT reference sequences to assign V, D and J gene segments. For a sequence to be retained, at least a six-nucleotide match to both a V gene segment and a J gene segment was required. A rearrangement was called productive if the CDR3 had no stop codons and remained in frame with V and J, and every other rearrangement was called non-productive. Following IMGT convention, CDR3 was defined as the stretch from the second conserved V-encoded cysteine up to the conserved J-encoded phenylalanine. Sequences without an unambiguous match to a single V gene segment were excluded from the earlier analysis of over 500 of the donors. An earlier analysis of just under 600 of the donors called V segments functional above 56.7% productive rearrangements and segregating when the between-donor standard deviation exceeded 5%. A statistical classification framework was built to diagnose cytomegalovirus status from the catalog of TCR beta chain sequences. A later analysis assigned V and J genes by comparing TCR nucleotide sequences with IMGT/GENE-DB human TR gene sequences. The TCRdist pipeline was used in a later analysis to assign CDR3 sequences and most-parsimonious VDJ recombination scenarios. A later analysis defined each TCR beta chain by its CDR3 amino acid sequence plus V-gene family, and excluded reads lacking a unique V-gene family. In a later analysis, fewer than 650 highly shared, low-generation-probability nucleotide sequences were removed to address suspected cross-contamination and a sequencing artifact. In a later analysis, a clonal expansion index for each public chain was calculated from normalized within-repertoire ranks of inferred template counts. Generation probabilities in a later analysis came from a VDJ recombination model fitted to out-of-frame rearrangements, and those results were checked against IGoR. Hypergeometric tests were used in a later analysis to score TCR-TCR, TCR-HLA and TCR-CMV co-occurrence, with a repertoire-size bias correction applied to the TCR pairs. False discovery rates were estimated in a later analysis by permuting HLA or CMV assignments 20 times. In a later analysis, co-occurring TCRs were grouped using DBSCAN, with TCRdist sequence similarity added in when clustering inside HLA-allele-positive subsets. Repertoires with fewer than 30,000 or more than 120,000 public chains were left out of co-occurrence clustering, as were about 5 repertoires with anomalous nucleotide sharing. Here the immuneACCESS table is served through TCRdb, limited to in-frame sequences with V and J called. Missing clones are a known gap in these copies; in checked studies unresolved V genes cover under half, and the rest lacks a known reason. D and trimming come from the DNA, and the V and J calls and clone size come from that table. A total of over 150,000 clones appear in this sample, around 72% of them only once. About 1.3% of the sample lies in the top ten.

Note on this clone: It has no known antigen specificity. There are no base qualities to consult, and no much larger clone falls within one base.

The germline V gene supplies CDR1 SGHDN and CDR2 FVKESK. After removal of 0 bases from V and 9 bases from J, the junction retains 11 bases not matched to a gene. From the cysteine up to the phenylalanine, the CDR3 has a length of 15 residues. The retained sequence is limited to the CDR3, 45 bases, with the frame set at the first base. The cohort comprised more than 550 healthy bone marrow donors. At the time of sampling, every cohort member was nominally healthy, though immune exposures that went unrecorded were likely present. The donor tested CMV seronegative and was one of the 352 seronegative cohort members. Every donor gave a peripheral blood sample, and the peripheral blood mononuclear cells from that sample were used for TCR beta sequencing. The Qiagen DNeasy Blood Extraction Kit was used to extract genomic DNA from the blood cell samples.

This chain joins TRBV14 to TRBJ2-7; 7 bases in the junction line up with TRBD1. This TCR was sampled from a man between 50 and 59 years old in good health and CMV-seronegative. The sequenced sample was PBMCs. CDR3 protein: CASSQDGQVLRRQYF. The sequenced DNA is TGTGCCAGCAGCCAAGACGGACAGGTACTAAGGAGGCAGTACTTC.